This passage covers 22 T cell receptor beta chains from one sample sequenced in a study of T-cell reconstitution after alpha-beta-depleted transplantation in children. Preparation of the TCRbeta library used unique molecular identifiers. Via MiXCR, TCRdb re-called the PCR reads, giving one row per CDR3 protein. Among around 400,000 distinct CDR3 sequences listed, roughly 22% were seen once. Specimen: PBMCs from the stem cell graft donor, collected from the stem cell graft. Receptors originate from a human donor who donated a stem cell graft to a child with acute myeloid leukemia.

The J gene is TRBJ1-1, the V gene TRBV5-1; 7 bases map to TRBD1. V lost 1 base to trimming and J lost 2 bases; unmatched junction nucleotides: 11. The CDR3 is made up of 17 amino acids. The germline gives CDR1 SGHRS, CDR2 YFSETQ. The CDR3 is CASSLSGKGAFNTEAFF. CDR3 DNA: TGCGCCAGCAGCTTGTCGGGAAAGGGGGCATTCAACACTGAAGCTTTCTTT.

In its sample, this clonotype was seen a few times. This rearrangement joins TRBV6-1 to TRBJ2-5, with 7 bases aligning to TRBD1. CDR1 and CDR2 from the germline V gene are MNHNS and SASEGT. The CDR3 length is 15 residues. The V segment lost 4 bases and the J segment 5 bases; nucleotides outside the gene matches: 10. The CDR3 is CASSVIQGNRETQYF. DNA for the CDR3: TGTGCCAGCAGTGTCATACAGGGGAATAGGGAGACCCAGTACTTC.

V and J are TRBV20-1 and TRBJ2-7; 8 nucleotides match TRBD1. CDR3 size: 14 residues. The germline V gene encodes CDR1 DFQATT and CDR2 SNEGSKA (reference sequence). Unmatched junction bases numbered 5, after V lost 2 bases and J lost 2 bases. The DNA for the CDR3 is TGCAGTGCTAGACAAGACAGGGGTGCCTACGAGCAGTACTTC. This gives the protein CSARQDRGAYEQYF.

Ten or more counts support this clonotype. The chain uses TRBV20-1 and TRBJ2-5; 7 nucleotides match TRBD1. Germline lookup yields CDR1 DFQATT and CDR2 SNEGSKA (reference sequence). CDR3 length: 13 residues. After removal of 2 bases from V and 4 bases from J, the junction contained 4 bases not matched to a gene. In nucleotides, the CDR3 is TGCAGTGCTAGAATTCAGGGGGTAGAGACCCAGTACTTC. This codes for CSARIQGVETQYF.

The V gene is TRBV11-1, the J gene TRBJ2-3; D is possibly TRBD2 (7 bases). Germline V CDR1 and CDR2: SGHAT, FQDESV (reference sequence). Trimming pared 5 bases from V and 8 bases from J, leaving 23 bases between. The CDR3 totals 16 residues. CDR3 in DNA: TGTGCCAGCAGCCGGGGGGCGGCCTCTGAGGGCGGTACGCAGTATTTT. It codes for CASSRGAASEGGTQYF.

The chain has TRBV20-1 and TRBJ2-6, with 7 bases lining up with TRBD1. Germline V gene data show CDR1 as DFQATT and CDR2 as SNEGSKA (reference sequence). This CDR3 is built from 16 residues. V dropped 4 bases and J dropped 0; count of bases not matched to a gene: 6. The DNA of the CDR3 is TGCAGTGCTAAAGGGGACAGCCCCTCTGGGGCCAACGTCCTGACTTTC. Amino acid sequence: CSAKGDSPSGANVLTF.

The CDR3 protein is CASSPPAWGSGNTGELFF. The CDR3 nucleotides are TGTGCCAGCAGCCCCCCGGCATGGGGTAGCGGGAACACCGGGGAGCTGTTTTTT. The V call is TRBV9, the J call TRBJ2-2; perhaps TRBD2 as D (6 bases). The CDR3 has 18 residues. Trimming pared 4 bases from V and 1 base from J, leaving 20 bases between. In germline, CDR1 is SGDLS, CDR2 YYNGEE. The whole variable domain, remainder taken from reference TRBV9 and TRBJ2-2, is DSGVTQTPKHLITATGQRVTLRCSPRSGDLSVYWYQQSLDQGLQFLIQYYNGEERAKGNILERFSAQQFPDLHSELNLSSLELGDSALYFCASSPPAWGSGNTGELFFGEGSRLTVL.

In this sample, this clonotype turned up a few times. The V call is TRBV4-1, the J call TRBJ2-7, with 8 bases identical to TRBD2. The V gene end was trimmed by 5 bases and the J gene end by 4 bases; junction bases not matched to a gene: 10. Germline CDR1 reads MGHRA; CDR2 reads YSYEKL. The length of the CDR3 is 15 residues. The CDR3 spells CASSSPGLGVYEQYF. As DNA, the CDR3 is TGCGCCAGCAGCTCCCCGGGACTAGGCGTGTACGAGCAGTACTTC.

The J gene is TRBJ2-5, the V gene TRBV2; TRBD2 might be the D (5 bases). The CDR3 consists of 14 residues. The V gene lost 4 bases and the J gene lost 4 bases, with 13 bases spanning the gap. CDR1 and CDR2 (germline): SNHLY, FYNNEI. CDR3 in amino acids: CASSAPGTVETQYF. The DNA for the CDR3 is TGTGCCAGCAGTGCACCGGGAACAGTAGAGACCCAGTACTTC.

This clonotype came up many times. CDR3 in amino acids: CSVTGLGGRRGTEAFF. The DNA of the CDR3 is TGCAGCGTCACGGGGCTGGGGGGGCGCAGAGGCACTGAAGCTTTCTTT. This sequence joins TRBV29-1 and TRBJ1-1, with TRBD1 as a possible D gene (6 bases). The CDR3 runs 16 residues. CDR1 is SQVTM, CDR2 ANQGSEA, per germline. Trimming took 6 bases from V and 4 from J, leaving 24 bases between them. The full variable domain, rest sourced from reference TRBV29-1 and TRBJ1-1, is SAVISQKPSRDICQRGTSLTIQCQVDSQVTMMFWYRQQPGQSLTLIATANQGSEATYESGFVIDKFPISRPNLTFSTLTVSNMSPEDSSIYLCSVTGLGGRRGTEAFFGQGTRLTVV.

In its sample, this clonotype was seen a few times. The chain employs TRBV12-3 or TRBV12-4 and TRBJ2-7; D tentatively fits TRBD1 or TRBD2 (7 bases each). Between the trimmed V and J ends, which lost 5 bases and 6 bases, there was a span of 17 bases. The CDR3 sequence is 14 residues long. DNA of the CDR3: TGTGCCAGCAGTCCAAAGACAGGGAGGGGCGAGCAGTACTTC. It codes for CASSPKTGRGEQYF.

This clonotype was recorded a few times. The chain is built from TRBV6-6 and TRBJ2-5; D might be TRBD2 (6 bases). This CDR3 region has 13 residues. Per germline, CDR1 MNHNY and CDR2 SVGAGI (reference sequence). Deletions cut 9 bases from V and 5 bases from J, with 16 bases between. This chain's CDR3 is CASFRAGRETQYF. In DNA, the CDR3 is TGTGCCAGTTTTCGGGCAGGGAGGGAGACCCAGTACTTC.

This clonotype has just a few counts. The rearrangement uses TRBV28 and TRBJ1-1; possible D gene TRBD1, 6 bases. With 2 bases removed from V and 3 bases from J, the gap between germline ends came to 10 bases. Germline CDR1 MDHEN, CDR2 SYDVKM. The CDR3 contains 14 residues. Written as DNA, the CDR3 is TGTGCCAGCAGTTTAACAGGGCGGCACACTGAAGCTTTCTTT. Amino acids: CASSLTGRHTEAFF.

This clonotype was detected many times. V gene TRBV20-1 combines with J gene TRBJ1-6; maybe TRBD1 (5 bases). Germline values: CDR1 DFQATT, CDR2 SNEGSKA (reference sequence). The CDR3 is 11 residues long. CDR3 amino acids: CSAKKGSPLHF. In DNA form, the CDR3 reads TGCAGCGCAAAGAAGGGGTCACCCCTCCACTTT.

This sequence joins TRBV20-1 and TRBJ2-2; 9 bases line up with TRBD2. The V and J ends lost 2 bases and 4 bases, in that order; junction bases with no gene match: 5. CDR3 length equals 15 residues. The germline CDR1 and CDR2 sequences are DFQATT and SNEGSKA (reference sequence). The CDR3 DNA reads TGCAGTGCTAGACGCGGGAGGGCCGTCACCGGGGAGCTGTTTTTT. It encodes CSARRGRAVTGELFF.

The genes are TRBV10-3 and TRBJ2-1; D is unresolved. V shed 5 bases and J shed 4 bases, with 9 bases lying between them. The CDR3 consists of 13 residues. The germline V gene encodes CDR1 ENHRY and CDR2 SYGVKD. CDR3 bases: TGTGCCATCAGTTCGACCGAATACAATGAGCAGTTCTTC. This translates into CAISSTEYNEQFF.

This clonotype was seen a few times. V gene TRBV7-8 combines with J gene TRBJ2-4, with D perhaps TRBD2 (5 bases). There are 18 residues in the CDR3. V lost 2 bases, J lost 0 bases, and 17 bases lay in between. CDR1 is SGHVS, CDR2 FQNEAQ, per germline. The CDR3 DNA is TGTGCCAGCAGCTTAACCGAAGCTAGCAGATTAGCCAAAAACATTCAGTACTTC. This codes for CASSLTEASRLAKNIQYF.

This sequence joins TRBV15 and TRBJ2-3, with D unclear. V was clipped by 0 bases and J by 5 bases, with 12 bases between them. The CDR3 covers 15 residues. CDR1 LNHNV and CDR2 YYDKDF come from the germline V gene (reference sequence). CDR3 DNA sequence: TGTGCCACCAGCAGAGATGCCGGCAGTAGAGATACGCAGTATTTT. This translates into CATSRDAGSRDTQYF.

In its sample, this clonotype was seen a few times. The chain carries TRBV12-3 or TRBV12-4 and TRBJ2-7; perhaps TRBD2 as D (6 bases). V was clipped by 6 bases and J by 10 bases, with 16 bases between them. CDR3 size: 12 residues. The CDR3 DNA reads TGTGCCAGCAGCCCAGGGACTTCCGAACAGTACTTC. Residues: CASSPGTSEQYF.

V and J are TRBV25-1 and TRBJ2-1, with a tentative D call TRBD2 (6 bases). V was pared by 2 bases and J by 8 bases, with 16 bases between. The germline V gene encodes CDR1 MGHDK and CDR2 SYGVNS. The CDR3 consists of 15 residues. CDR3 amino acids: CASSEQGGIYHEQFF. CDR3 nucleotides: TGTGCCAGCAGTGAACAGGGCGGGATTTACCATGAGCAGTTCTTC.

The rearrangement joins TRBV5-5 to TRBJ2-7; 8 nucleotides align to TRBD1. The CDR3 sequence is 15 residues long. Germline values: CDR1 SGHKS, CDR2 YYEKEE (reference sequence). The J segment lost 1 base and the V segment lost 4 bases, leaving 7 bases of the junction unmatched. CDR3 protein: CASSPEGQGSYEQYF. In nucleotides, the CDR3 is TGTGCCAGCAGCCCGGAAGGACAGGGTTCCTACGAGCAGTACTTC.

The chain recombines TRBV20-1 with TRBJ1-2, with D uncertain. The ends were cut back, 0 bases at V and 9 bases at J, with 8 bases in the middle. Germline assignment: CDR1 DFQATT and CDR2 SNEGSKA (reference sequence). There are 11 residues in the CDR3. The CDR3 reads CSAREDFSYTF. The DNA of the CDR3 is TGCAGTGCTAGAGAGGATTTCAGCTACACCTTC.